Listed here is a single T cell receptor (beta chain). The antigen is undetermined. At the DNA level, this CDR3 is encoded by other sequences in the same sample as well. The data are from a study of T cell responses to AZD1222 COVID-19 vaccine. Study summary: Analysis merged second doses at about 4 or about 12 weeks.

Study conclusions and caveats: Females made up more of the donors, who were largely white British, and clonal diversity may have come out too low. It was only after the peak T cell response that any repertoires were sampled. AZD1222 recipients seropositive at baseline numbered only five to seven.

This CDR3 contains 16 residues. CDR1 is SGHRS and CDR2 is YFSETQ in the germline V gene. The junction had 0 bases not matched to a gene; V was cut back by 0 bases and J by 0 bases. Assay used: immunoSEQ multiplex PCR; TCRdb lists only in-frame clones, some missing. This sample has roughly 100,000 clones; roughly 87% occur once, and the top ten carry approximately 15%. Sequenced here: peripheral blood, sampled on day 0 of AZD1222 vaccination. J is TRBJ1-3 and V is TRBV5-1, with 10 bases aligning to TRBD1. The source of this sequence is an adult in good health. CDR3 protein: CASSLGTGGSGNTIYF. For the CDR3, the DNA is TGCGCCAGCAGCTTGGGGACAGGGGGCTCTGGAAACACCATATATTTT.